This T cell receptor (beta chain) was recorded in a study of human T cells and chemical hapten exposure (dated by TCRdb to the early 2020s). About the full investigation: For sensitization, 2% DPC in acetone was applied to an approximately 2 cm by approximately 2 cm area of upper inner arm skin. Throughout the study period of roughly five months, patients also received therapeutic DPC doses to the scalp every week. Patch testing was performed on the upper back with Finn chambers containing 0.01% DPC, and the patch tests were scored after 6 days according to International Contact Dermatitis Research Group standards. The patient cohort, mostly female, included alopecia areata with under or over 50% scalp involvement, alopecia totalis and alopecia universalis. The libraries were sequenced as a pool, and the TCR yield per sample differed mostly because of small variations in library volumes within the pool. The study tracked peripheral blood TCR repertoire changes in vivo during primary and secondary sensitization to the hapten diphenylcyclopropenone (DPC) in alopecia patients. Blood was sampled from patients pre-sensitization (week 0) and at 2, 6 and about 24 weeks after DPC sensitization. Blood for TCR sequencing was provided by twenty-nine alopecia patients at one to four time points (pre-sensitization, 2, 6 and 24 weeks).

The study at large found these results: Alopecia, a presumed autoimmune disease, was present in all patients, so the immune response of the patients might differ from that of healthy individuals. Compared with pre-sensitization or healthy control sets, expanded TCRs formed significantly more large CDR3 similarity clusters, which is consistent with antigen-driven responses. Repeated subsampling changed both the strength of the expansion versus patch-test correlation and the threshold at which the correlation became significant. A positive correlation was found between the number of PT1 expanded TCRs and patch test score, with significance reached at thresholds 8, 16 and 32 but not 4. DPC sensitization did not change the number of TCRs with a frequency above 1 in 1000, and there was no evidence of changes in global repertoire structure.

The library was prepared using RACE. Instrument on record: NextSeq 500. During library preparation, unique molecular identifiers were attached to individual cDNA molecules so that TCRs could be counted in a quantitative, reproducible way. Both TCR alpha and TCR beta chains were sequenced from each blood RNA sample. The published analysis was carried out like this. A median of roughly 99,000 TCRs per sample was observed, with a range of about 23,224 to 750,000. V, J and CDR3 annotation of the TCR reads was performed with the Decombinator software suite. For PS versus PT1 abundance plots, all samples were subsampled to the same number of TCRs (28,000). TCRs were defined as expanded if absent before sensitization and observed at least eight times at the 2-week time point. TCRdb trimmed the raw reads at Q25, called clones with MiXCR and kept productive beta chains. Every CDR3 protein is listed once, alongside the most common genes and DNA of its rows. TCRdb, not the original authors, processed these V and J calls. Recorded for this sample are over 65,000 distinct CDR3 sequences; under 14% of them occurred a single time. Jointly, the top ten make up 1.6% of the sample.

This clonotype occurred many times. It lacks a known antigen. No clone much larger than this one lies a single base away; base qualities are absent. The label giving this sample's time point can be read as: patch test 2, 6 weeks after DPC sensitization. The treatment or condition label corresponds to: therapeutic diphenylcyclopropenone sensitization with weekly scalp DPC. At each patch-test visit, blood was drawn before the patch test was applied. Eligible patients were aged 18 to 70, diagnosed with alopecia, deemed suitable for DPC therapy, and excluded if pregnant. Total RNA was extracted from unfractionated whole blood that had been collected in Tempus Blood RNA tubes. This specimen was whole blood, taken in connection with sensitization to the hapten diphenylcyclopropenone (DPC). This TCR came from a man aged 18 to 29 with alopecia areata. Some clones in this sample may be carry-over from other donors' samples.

The nucleotide sequence is given as TGTGCCAGCAGTTACCGGAAGATAAGGCGGCGAGAGCAGTTCTTC. Its coded protein is CASSYRKIRRREQFF. The V and J genes are TRBV6-5 and TRBJ2-1, with an unclear D gene assignment. V is pared back by 2 bases and J by 10 bases, with 18 bases lying between the germline termini. Reading the germline V gene gives CDR1 MNHEY and CDR2 SVGAGI. The CDR3 starts with the cysteine, ends with the phenylalanine, and has 15 residues. The DNA shown is the 45-base CDR3, in frame from base 1.